The rows below give T cell receptor beta chains drawn from one sample of a study of blood T cells in healthy people across ages. MiXCR was run by TCRdb on the 5' RACE reads, yielding one entry per CDR3 protein. The sample yields under 1,100,000 distinct CDR3 sequences, roughly 24% seen once. These same data were also listed under a study on T cells of mothers and their children.

The specimen was blood. The receptor source for this set is a girl under 10 years old in good health. Both conserved end residues are part of each CDR3. A D gene is named only where the DNA matches it firmly. Not all rows give a size; the values are once, few, many and, for expanded clones, a class.

cdr3_length: 14; v_call: TRBV12-3/TRBV12-4; clone_size: few; j_call: TRBJ1-2; d_call: -; cdr3_aa: CASKKLGSNAGYTF; cdr3_nt: TGTGCCAGCAAAAAATTGGGCTCCAATGCGGGCTACACCTTC
cdr3_length: 13; v_call: TRBV29-1; clone_size: -; j_call: TRBJ2-5; d_call: TRBD1; cdr3_aa: CSVDRTGGGTQYF; cdr3_nt: TGCAGCGTGGATCGGACAGGGGGGGGGACCCAGTACTTC
cdr3_length: 18; v_call: TRBV7-9; clone_size: few; j_call: TRBJ2-1; d_call: TRBD1; cdr3_aa: CASSLGTGGFGTNNEQFF; cdr3_nt: TGTGCCAGCAGCTTAGGGACAGGGGGCTTTGGGACTAACAATGAGCAGTTCTTC
cdr3_length: 12; v_call: TRBV20-1; clone_size: -; j_call: TRBJ2-5; d_call: -; cdr3_aa: CSASGRGETQYF; cdr3_nt: TGCAGTGCTTCCGGGAGAGGGGAGACCCAGTACTTC
cdr3_length: 14; v_call: TRBV6-5; clone_size: -; j_call: TRBJ1-1; d_call: -; cdr3_aa: CASSSIGGLTEAFF; cdr3_nt: TGTGCCAGCTCTTCAATCGGGGGCCTCACTGAAGCTTTCTTT
cdr3_length: 13; v_call: TRBV6-6; clone_size: many; j_call: TRBJ2-7; d_call: -; cdr3_aa: CASSYGSLYEQYF; cdr3_nt: TGTGCCAGCAGTTACGGGTCTCTCTACGAGCAGTACTTC
cdr3_length: 14; v_call: TRBV20-1; clone_size: -; j_call: TRBJ1-2; d_call: -; cdr3_aa: CSANSGRGYYGYTF; cdr3_nt: TGCAGTGCTAATTCGGGTAGAGGGTACTATGGCTACACCTTC
cdr3_length: 14; v_call: TRBV7-2; clone_size: -; j_call: TRBJ1-2; d_call: -; cdr3_aa: CASSLQSSGDGYTF; cdr3_nt: TGTGCCAGCAGCCTTCAGTCAAGTGGTGACGGCTACACCTTC
cdr3_length: 11; v_call: TRBV11-1; clone_size: many; j_call: TRBJ2-7; d_call: -; cdr3_aa: CASKSSYEQYF; cdr3_nt: TGTGCCAGCAAGTCTTCCTACGAGCAGTACTTC
cdr3_length: 18; v_call: TRBV4-1; clone_size: few; j_call: TRBJ2-2; d_call: -; cdr3_aa: CASSQVVRGERIAGELFF; cdr3_nt: TGCGCCAGCAGCCAAGTCGTGCGCGGGGAGCGTATCGCCGGGGAGCTGTTTTTT
cdr3_length: 15; v_call: TRBV6-6; clone_size: few; j_call: TRBJ2-7; d_call: -; cdr3_aa: CASSYSGDVSYEQYF; cdr3_nt: TGTGCCAGCAGTTACTCGGGGGACGTCTCCTACGAGCAGTACTTC
cdr3_length: 16; v_call: TRBV7-2; clone_size: -; j_call: TRBJ2-7; d_call: TRBD2; cdr3_aa: CASSLRTSGRAYEQYF; cdr3_nt: TGTGCCAGCAGCTTGAGGACTAGCGGGAGGGCTTACGAGCAGTACTTC
cdr3_length: 15; v_call: TRBV4-2; clone_size: -; j_call: TRBJ2-1; d_call: -; cdr3_aa: CASSHAIGTYNEQFF; cdr3_nt: TGTGCCAGCAGCCACGCGATCGGGACTTACAATGAGCAGTTCTTC
cdr3_length: 15; v_call: TRBV7-3; clone_size: many; j_call: TRBJ2-3; d_call: TRBD2; cdr3_aa: CASSLLAGGADTQYF; cdr3_nt: TGTGCCAGCAGCTTGCTAGCGGGGGGAGCAGATACGCAGTATTTT
cdr3_length: 17; v_call: TRBV5-6; clone_size: -; j_call: TRBJ2-1; d_call: TRBD2; cdr3_aa: CTSSLQAGYFLENEQFF; cdr3_nt: TGTACCAGCAGCTTGCAAGCGGGATATTTCTTGGAGAATGAGCAGTTCTTC
cdr3_length: 14; v_call: TRBV29-1; clone_size: -; j_call: TRBJ2-1; d_call: TRBD2; cdr3_aa: CSVEGLAGVGEQFF; cdr3_nt: TGCAGCGTCGAAGGACTAGCGGGAGTGGGGGAGCAGTTCTTC
cdr3_length: 15; v_call: TRBV11-2; clone_size: -; j_call: TRBJ2-7; d_call: TRBD2; cdr3_aa: CASSLPGTTTREQYF; cdr3_nt: TGTGCCAGCAGCTTACCAGGGACTACCACGCGCGAGCAGTACTTC
cdr3_length: 15; v_call: TRBV7-9; clone_size: -; j_call: TRBJ2-5; d_call: TRBD2; cdr3_aa: CASSSYGGAKETQYF; cdr3_nt: TGTGCCAGCAGCTCCTACGGGGGGGCTAAAGAGACCCAGTACTTC
cdr3_length: 14; v_call: TRBV12-3/TRBV12-4; clone_size: few; j_call: TRBJ2-2; d_call: TRBD2; cdr3_aa: CASSSGRAKGELFF; cdr3_nt: TGTGCCAGCAGTAGCGGGAGGGCCAAAGGGGAGCTGTTTTTT
cdr3_length: 12; v_call: TRBV6-5; clone_size: few; j_call: TRBJ2-7; d_call: TRBD1; cdr3_aa: CASSYTGVEQYF; cdr3_nt: TGTGCCAGCAGTTACACAGGGGTCGAGCAGTACTTC
cdr3_length: 15; v_call: TRBV3-1; clone_size: -; j_call: TRBJ2-1; d_call: TRBD2; cdr3_aa: CASSQRLADYNEQFF; cdr3_nt: TGTGCCAGCAGCCAAAGACTAGCGGATTACAATGAGCAGTTCTTC
cdr3_length: 16; v_call: TRBV7-8; clone_size: -; j_call: TRBJ1-4; d_call: -; cdr3_aa: CASLQGHPAGNEKLFF; cdr3_nt: TGTGCCAGCTTGCAGGGACACCCGGCTGGAAATGAAAAACTGTTTTTT
cdr3_length: 14; v_call: TRBV7-9; clone_size: -; j_call: TRBJ1-4; d_call: -; cdr3_aa: CASLPGDVHEKLFF; cdr3_nt: TGTGCCAGCCTCCCCGGGGACGTTCATGAAAAACTGTTTTTT
cdr3_length: 14; v_call: TRBV10-1; clone_size: -; j_call: TRBJ2-7; d_call: -; cdr3_aa: CASSKSGTTYEQYF; cdr3_nt: TGCGCCAGCAGTAAGAGCGGGACAACCTACGAGCAGTACTTC
cdr3_length: 15; v_call: TRBV12-3/TRBV12-4; clone_size: few; j_call: TRBJ2-1; d_call: TRBD2; cdr3_aa: CASSAGTSSYNEQFF; cdr3_nt: TGTGCCAGCAGTGCTGGGACTAGCTCCTACAATGAGCAGTTCTTC
cdr3_length: 15; v_call: TRBV19; clone_size: -; j_call: TRBJ2-5; d_call: TRBD1; cdr3_aa: CASSIVGQGQETQHF; cdr3_nt: TGTGCCAGTAGTATAGTCGGACAGGGGCAGGAGACCCAGCACTTC
cdr3_length: 16; v_call: TRBV12-3/TRBV12-4; clone_size: -; j_call: TRBJ2-5; d_call: TRBD1; cdr3_aa: CASSINTGTVMKTQYF; cdr3_nt: TGTGCCAGCAGCATAAATACCGGGACAGTGATGAAGACCCAGTACTTC
cdr3_length: 14; v_call: TRBV7-9; clone_size: few; j_call: TRBJ2-7; d_call: -; cdr3_aa: CASRGPEDSYEQYF; cdr3_nt: TGTGCCAGCAGGGGCCCCGAGGATTCCTACGAGCAGTACTTC
cdr3_length: 14; v_call: TRBV7-9; clone_size: few; j_call: TRBJ2-2; d_call: -; cdr3_aa: CASSSTLSAGELFF; cdr3_nt: TGTGCCAGCAGCTCCACTCTTTCCGCCGGGGAGCTGTTTTTT
cdr3_length: 15; v_call: TRBV5-1; clone_size: -; j_call: TRBJ1-1; d_call: TRBD1; cdr3_aa: CASSLEGALNTEAFF; cdr3_nt: TGCGCCAGCAGCTTGGAGGGGGCTCTGAACACTGAAGCTTTCTTT
cdr3_length: 14; v_call: TRBV11-2; clone_size: -; j_call: TRBJ2-5; d_call: -; cdr3_aa: CASSPWGLQETQYF; cdr3_nt: TGTGCCAGCAGCCCATGGGGGCTCCAAGAGACCCAGTACTTC
cdr3_length: 17; v_call: TRBV28; clone_size: few; j_call: TRBJ1-2; d_call: -; cdr3_aa: CASSSTQNVLANYGYTF; cdr3_nt: TGTGCCAGCAGTTCAACGCAAAATGTGTTAGCTAACTATGGCTACACCTTC
cdr3_length: 14; v_call: TRBV14; clone_size: -; j_call: TRBJ2-3; d_call: -; cdr3_aa: CARNQTIGADTQYF; cdr3_nt: TGTGCCAGAAACCAGACCATCGGGGCCGATACGCAGTATTTT
cdr3_length: 11; v_call: TRBV7-8; clone_size: few; j_call: TRBJ2-1; d_call: -; cdr3_aa: CASSEQGSGIF; cdr3_nt: TGTGCCAGCAGCGAACAAGGGTCCGGCATCTTC
cdr3_length: 15; v_call: TRBV27; clone_size: -; j_call: TRBJ2-7; d_call: -; cdr3_aa: CASIGLSGLSYEQYF; cdr3_nt: TGTGCCAGCATTGGTCTCTCTGGGCTCTCTTACGAGCAGTACTTC
cdr3_length: 16; v_call: TRBV21-1; clone_size: -; j_call: TRBJ2-5; d_call: -; cdr3_aa: CASSNPVDRGQETQYF; cdr3_nt: TGTGCCAGCAGCAATCCCGTGGACAGGGGGCAGGAGACCCAGTACTTC
cdr3_length: 16; v_call: TRBV4-2; clone_size: -; j_call: TRBJ1-2; d_call: -; cdr3_aa: CASSPFGRDPDGGYTF; cdr3_nt: TGTGCCAGCAGCCCGTTCGGCCGGGATCCTGATGGTGGCTACACCTTC
cdr3_length: 10; v_call: TRBV6-5; clone_size: -; j_call: TRBJ1-1; d_call: -; cdr3_aa: CASMDTEAFF; cdr3_nt: TGTGCCAGCATGGACACTGAAGCTTTCTTT
cdr3_length: 13; v_call: TRBV4-3; clone_size: few; j_call: TRBJ1-5; d_call: -; cdr3_aa: CASSQAYNQPQHF; cdr3_nt: TGCGCCAGCAGCCAAGCGTACAATCAGCCCCAGCATTTT
cdr3_length: 13; v_call: TRBV11-1; clone_size: -; j_call: TRBJ1-1; d_call: -; cdr3_aa: CASSRRMNTEAFF; cdr3_nt: TGTGCCAGCAGCCGGAGGATGAACACTGAAGCTTTCTTT
cdr3_length: 15; v_call: TRBV20-1; clone_size: -; j_call: TRBJ1-4; d_call: -; cdr3_aa: CSARNLQTTNEKLFF; cdr3_nt: TGCAGTGCTAGAAATCTGCAGACAACTAATGAAAAACTGTTTTTT
cdr3_length: 15; v_call: TRBV29-1; clone_size: -; j_call: TRBJ2-1; d_call: TRBD2; cdr3_aa: CSVGQTSGSYNEQFF; cdr3_nt: TGCAGCGTTGGCCAGACTAGCGGCTCCTACAATGAGCAGTTCTTC
cdr3_length: 18; v_call: TRBV21-1; clone_size: -; j_call: TRBJ2-1; d_call: -; cdr3_aa: CASSKGRGLRYSYNEQFF; cdr3_nt: TGTGCCAGCAGCAAAGGGAGAGGCTTAAGGTACTCCTACAATGAGCAGTTCTTC
cdr3_length: 14; v_call: TRBV29-1; clone_size: few; j_call: TRBJ2-7; d_call: TRBD1; cdr3_aa: CSVRIWDRPYEQYF; cdr3_nt: TGCAGCGTTAGGATTTGGGACAGACCCTACGAGCAGTACTTC
cdr3_length: 14; v_call: TRBV20-1; clone_size: -; j_call: TRBJ2-7; d_call: -; cdr3_aa: CSASGLLVRGEQYF; cdr3_nt: TGCAGTGCTAGTGGACTGCTGGTGAGAGGCGAGCAGTACTTC